The subject of this entry is one TCR beta chain. With 60 Vbeta and 13 Jbeta primers, the PCR was carried out. This table comes from immunoSEQ multiplex PCR, and its TCRdb copy is limited to in-frame clones, with some not included. The data contain nearly 110,000 clones, 77% of them singletons. These data belong to a study of cytomegalovirus exposure and HLA in healthy donors. CDR1 is KGHSH, CDR2 LQKENI, per germline. V was shortened by 0 bases and J by 4 bases, with 9 bases between the two germline ends. The CDR3 sequence is 14 residues long. The source is a male donor in good health and CMV-seronegative. The sample was PBMCs. V is TRBV18 and J is TRBJ2-5, with D unclear. The CDR3 protein is CASSPPARGETQYF. In nucleotides, the CDR3 is TGTGCCAGCTCACCACCAGCCAGAGGAGAGACCCAGTACTTC.